These T cell receptor beta chains were read from a single sample in a study of identifying expanded T cells in peripheral blood. Generated by immunoSEQ multiplex PCR, the TCRdb table keeps only in-frame clones and is missing some. This table has around 100,000 clones, around 89% appearing once. Sequencing was performed on blood. The source of these receptors is a person aged 18 to 75 in good health. Both conserved end residues are part of each CDR3.

TRBV29-1	TRBJ2-5	CSVKRNQGLETQYF
TRBV6-1	TRBJ1-1	CASSERAMGAEAFF
TRBV6-1	TRBJ1-5	CATATRTDSNQPQHF
TRBV28	TRBJ1-6	CASSRGGGGENSPLHF
TRBV27	TRBJ1-5	CASSLTGQANQPQHF
TRBV9	TRBJ1-6	CASSSRQGSGSPLHF
TRBV6-6	TRBJ2-7	CASSKNRGYSYEQYF
TRBV15	TRBJ2-2	CATSRGMGQGWTGELFF
TRBV5-6	TRBJ2-4	CASSPWGLRAKNIQYF
TRBV7-2	TRBJ2-4	CASSLLGGFGDIQYF
TRBV20-1	TRBJ2-7	CSAAGGYEQYF